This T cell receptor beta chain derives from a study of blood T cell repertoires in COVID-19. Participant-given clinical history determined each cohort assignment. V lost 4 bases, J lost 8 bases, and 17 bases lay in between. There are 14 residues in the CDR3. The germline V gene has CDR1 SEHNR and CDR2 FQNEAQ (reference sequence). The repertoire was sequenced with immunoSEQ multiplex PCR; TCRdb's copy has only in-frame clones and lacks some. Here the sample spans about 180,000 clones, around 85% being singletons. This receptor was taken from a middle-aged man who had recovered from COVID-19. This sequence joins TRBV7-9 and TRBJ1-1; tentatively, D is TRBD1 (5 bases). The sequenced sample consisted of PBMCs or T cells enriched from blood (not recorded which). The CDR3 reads CASSSTGGLGEAFF. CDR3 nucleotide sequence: TGTGCCAGCAGCTCGACCGGGGGTCTCGGGGAAGCTTTCTTT.